The sequence of this TCR beta chain was determined in a study of spatial heterogeneity in lung cancer. Study in general: Sequences of the beta chain were consistently detected in greater numbers than alpha-chain sequences.

This clonotype came up many times. This beta chain represents an off-target read in a library built for alpha chains; its size is of limited meaning. The time point here: sample taken at primary tumor resection. Extraction of whole RNA from tumor, nontumor lung or frozen PBMC preceded unsorted sequencing. Samples came from some 71 TRACERx patients with untreated early-stage lung cancer. V gave up 4 bases and J gave up 0 bases, with 7 bases separating them. CDR3 length: 13 amino acids. Germline-derived CDR1 and CDR2 are SNHLY and FYNNEI. Every molecule of TCR cDNA had its own unique molecular identifier. One entry per CDR3 protein results from TCRdb running MiXCR on the 5' RACE reads. The sample lists over 9,500 distinct CDR3 sequences; around 3.9% were seen once.

This TCR was recovered from a male donor with early-stage non-small cell lung cancer. The sequencing here drew on normal lung tissue next to the tumor, taken at surgery. The rearrangement joins TRBV2 to TRBJ2-7, with TRBD1 as a possible D gene (6 bases). In DNA form, the CDR3 reads TGTGCCAGCAGTGGGGACAACTCCTACGAGCAGTACTTC. Its protein product is CASSGDNSYEQYF.